Below, 16 T cell receptor beta chains from the same sample are listed, as sequenced in a study of T cell responses to AZD1222 COVID-19 vaccine. TCRdb's table, derived via immunoSEQ multiplex PCR, lists solely in-frame clones and lacks some. The table lists under 55,000 clones, roughly four fifths of them singletons. Material: peripheral blood, obtained on day 0 of AZD1222 vaccination. These receptor sequences come from an adult in good health.

This clone appeared a few times. In nucleotides, the CDR3 is TGCGCCAGCAGCTTGCTGACAGCCTATAATTCACCCCTCCACTTT. Translation: CASSLLTAYNSPLHF. The chain couples TRBV5-1 to TRBJ1-6; tentative D call: TRBD1 (5 bases). Trimming left V 1 base short and J 2 bases short, with 7 bases between. This CDR3 spans 15 amino acids. The V gene's germline CDR1 is SGHRS and CDR2 YFSETQ.

This chain links TRBV18 with TRBJ2-1; a weak D match, TRBD2 (5 bases). Trimming removed 1 base at V and 3 bases at J, with 10 bases between. CDR1 and CDR2 from the germline V gene are KGHSH and LQKENI. The CDR3 sequence is 15 residues long. The CDR3 is CASSPQKGVYNEQFF. The CDR3 coding sequence is TGTGCCAGCTCACCACAGAAGGGAGTCTACAATGAGCAGTTCTTC.

The chain carries TRBV7-2 and TRBJ2-2; D is undetermined. The germline gives CDR1 SGHTA, CDR2 FQGNSA. The CDR3 loop spans 13 amino acids. V was pared by 1 base and J by 3 bases, with 3 bases between. The CDR3 is CASSLVYTGELFF. DNA for the CDR3: TGTGCCAGCAGCTTAGTCTACACCGGGGAGCTGTTTTTT.

The chain employs TRBV5-1 and TRBJ1-6; no definite D call. Germline assignment: CDR1 SGHRS and CDR2 YFSETQ. The CDR3 loop spans 16 amino acids. Trimming left V 4 bases short and J 0 bases short, with 11 bases between. CDR3 amino acids: CASSLGWSSYNSPLHF. For the CDR3, the DNA is TGCGCCAGCAGCCTGGGATGGAGCTCCTATAATTCACCCCTCCACTTT.

This CDR3 reads CASRFLEGARGYTF. The CDR3 DNA sequence: TGTGCCAGTCGTTTCTTAGAGGGGGCGCGTGGCTACACCTTC. V is TRBV19 and J is TRBJ1-2; 7 bases agree with TRBD1. The germline V gene has CDR1 LNHDA and CDR2 SQIVND (reference sequence). The CDR3 has 14 residues. V lost 8 bases and J lost 7; bases outside the gene matches: 13.

The V and J genes are TRBV7-9 and TRBJ2-2, with D perhaps matching TRBD1 or TRBD2 (6 bases each). Germline V gives CDR1 SEHNR, CDR2 FQNEAQ (reference sequence). The CDR3 is made up of 16 amino acids. V was clipped by 6 bases and J by 0 bases, with 14 bases between them. The CDR3 DNA is TGTGCCAGCAGAGGGGGGAGGACTGCGAACACCGGGGAGCTGTTTTTT. Protein sequence: CASRGGRTANTGELFF.

The J gene is TRBJ2-7, the V gene TRBV3-1 (or the pseudogene TRBV3-2), with 7 nucleotides matching TRBD1. The length of the CDR3 is 16 residues. Germline assignment: CDR1 LGHDT and CDR2 YNNKEL (reference sequence). With V trimmed by 4 bases and J by 0 bases, 9 bases remained unmatched. The CDR3 DNA sequence: TGTGCCAGCAGCCTAGTAAACAGGGGCTTCTCCTACGAGCAGTACTTC. Its translation is CASSLVNRGFSYEQYF.

In this sample, this clone turned up a few times. This sequence joins TRBV10-3 and TRBJ1-5, with D possibly TRBD1 on 5 matching bases. The CDR3 runs 15 residues. Trimming stripped 0 bases from V and 3 bases from J, with 9 bases between. Germline lookup yields CDR1 ENHRY and CDR2 SYGVKD. CDR3 DNA: TGTGCCATCAGTGAGTCAGGGGCTACCAATCAGCCCCAGCATTTT. This gives the protein CAISESGATNQPQHF.

J is TRBJ2-7 and V is TRBV28; 7 nucleotides align to TRBD1. CDR1 and CDR2 (germline): MDHEN, SYDVKM. This CDR3 spans 15 amino acids. The V and J ends lost 6 bases and 4 bases, in that order; junction bases with no gene match: 12. The CDR3 loop is CASSQPTGSAYEQYF. The CDR3 DNA follows: TGTGCCAGCAGCCAACCGACAGGGTCGGCTTACGAGCAGTACTTC.

This sequence joins TRBV6-1 and TRBJ2-2; D might be TRBD1 (6 bases). The V and J ends lost 1 base and 0 bases respectively, with 9 bases between them. Germline V CDR1 and CDR2: MNHNS, SASEGT. This CDR3 has 16 amino acids. In DNA, the CDR3 is TGTGCCAGCAGTGAAGTGGGGGCACCGAACACCGGGGAGCTGTTTTTT. Translating gives CASSEVGAPNTGELFF.

This clone was picked up one time. Written as DNA, the CDR3 is TGTGCCATCAGTGATGGAGGGACAGGGTTTCAGCCCCAGCATTTT. This sequence encodes CAISDGGTGFQPQHF. The chain recombines TRBV10-3 with TRBJ1-5, with 9 bases matching TRBD1. CDR1 and CDR2 from the germline V gene are ENHRY and SYGVKD. The CDR3 has 15 amino acids. V shed 3 bases and J 6 bases; nucleotides not matched to a gene: 6.

The chain recombines TRBV3-1 (or the pseudogene TRBV3-2) with TRBJ2-3; D gene unclear. The length of the CDR3 is 14 residues. Trimming pared 4 bases from V and 1 base from J, leaving 9 bases between. The germline V gene encodes CDR1 LGHDT and CDR2 YNNKEL (reference sequence). CDR3 region: CASSPGVGTDTQYF. CDR3 DNA: TGTGCCAGCAGCCCCGGTGTTGGCACAGATACGCAGTATTTT.

This clone appeared a single time. The chain employs TRBV7-2 and TRBJ1-5; D may be TRBD1 (5 bases). Deletions cut 3 bases from V and 1 base from J, with 16 bases between. CDR1 SGHTA and CDR2 FQGNSA come from the germline V gene. This CDR3 is built from 17 residues. In nucleotides, the CDR3 is TGTGCCAGCAGCTTTTTTCCCGTTGGGGGGAGCAATCAGCCCCAGCATTTT. This encodes CASSFFPVGGSNQPQHF.

This clone has a handful of counts. The chain employs TRBV5-4 and TRBJ1-1; no clear D. The CDR3 sequence is 13 residues long. Trimming stripped 4 bases from V and 4 bases from J, with 11 bases between. Germline V gene sequence: CDR1 SGHNT, CDR2 YYREEE (reference sequence). The CDR3 sequence is CASSPIEVTEAFF. The CDR3 region has the DNA TGTGCCAGCAGCCCCATTGAGGTCACTGAAGCTTTCTTT.

This clone showed up just a few times. The rearrangement uses TRBV2 and TRBJ2-1, with D perhaps assigned TRBD1 or TRBD2 (5 bases each). This CDR3 comprises 13 residues. V was cut by 5 bases and J by 14 bases, with 19 bases left in between. Looked up from germline, CDR1 is SNHLY and CDR2 is FYNNEI. This CDR3 reads CASSRSREGSKFF. CDR3 bases: TGTGCCAGCAGTAGAAGCCGTGAGGGGTCGAAGTTCTTC.

The V call is TRBV9, the J call TRBJ2-5; D is unresolved. There are 15 residues in the CDR3. CDR1 and CDR2 from the germline V gene are SGDLS and YYNGEE. The germline V and J ends were trimmed by 4 bases and 4 bases, with 17 bases remaining between them. CDR3 sequence: CASSSHVTPRETQYF. DNA for the CDR3: TGTGCCAGCAGCTCCCATGTTACTCCTCGAGAGACCCAGTACTTC.